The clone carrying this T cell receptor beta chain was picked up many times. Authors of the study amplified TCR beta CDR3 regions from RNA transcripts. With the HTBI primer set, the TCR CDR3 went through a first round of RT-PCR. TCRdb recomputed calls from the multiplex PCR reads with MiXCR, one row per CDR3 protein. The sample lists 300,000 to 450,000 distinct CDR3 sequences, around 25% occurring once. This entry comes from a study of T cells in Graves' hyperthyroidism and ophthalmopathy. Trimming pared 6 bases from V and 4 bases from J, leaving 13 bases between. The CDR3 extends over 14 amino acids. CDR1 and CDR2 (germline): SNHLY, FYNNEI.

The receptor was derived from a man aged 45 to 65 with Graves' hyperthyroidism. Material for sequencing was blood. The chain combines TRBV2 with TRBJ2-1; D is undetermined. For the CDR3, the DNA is TGTGCCAGCAGCTCGCAGGCGGTATACAATGAGCAGTTCTTC. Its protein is CASSSQAVYNEQFF.